A selection of T cell receptor beta chains follows, all from one sample in a study of T cell responses to AZD1222 COVID-19 vaccine. Data came from immunoSEQ multiplex PCR; TCRdb stores just in-frame clones and leaves some out. This sample has approximately 150,000 clones, with 80% to 95% found just once. The sample here was peripheral blood, taken 28 days after the second AZD1222 dose. These receptors all come from an adult who received the AZD1222 COVID-19 vaccine. Both conserved end residues are part of each CDR3. A D gene is named only where the DNA matches it firmly.

D gene,V gene,CDR3 protein
-,TRBV28,CASQGQGGRSQHF
-,TRBV27,CASNGDSTDTQYF
-,TRBV6-5,CASRQPGEKLFF
-,TRBV5-4,CASSPRQVSGANVLTF
-,TRBV30,CAWSASEVGYTF
TRBD1,TRBV6-5,CASSYSGLTGYGYTF
TRBD2,TRBV4-1,CASSQSLAGSLRYDNEQFF
TRBD1,TRBV6-5,CASSYSRQGVSGYTF
-,TRBV30,CAWSLGQDGSPLHF
-,TRBV7-2,CASEAREAKNRLYF
TRBD1,TRBV6-5,CASRAGTASNQPQHF
TRBD2,TRBV6-2/TRBV6-3,CASSYLDRTSGNYEQYF
-,TRBV18,CASSSGLNSPLHF
TRBD1,TRBV19,CASQRDRDITEAFF
TRBD1,TRBV12-3/TRBV12-4,CASKRTGSVTIYF
-,TRBV7-9,CASSANTGPQETQYF
-,TRBV6-5,CASRTRQPTNYGYTF
-,TRBV11-2,CASSFANEQFF
-,TRBV18,CASSPTGSEAFF
-,TRBV18,CASSPNQAVEGEKLFF
-,TRBV5-1,CASSLYPSYEQYF
-,TRBV13,CASSLIWGAAGNTIYF
-,TRBV6-6,CASRDGIVGKLFF
TRBD1,TRBV30,CAWSPGTGGNTIYF
-,TRBV20-1,CSASSLSYGYTF
TRBD1,TRBV19,CASRTGSSYNEQFF
-,TRBV7-2,CASRGRANYGYTF
-,TRBV5-5,CASSPGRFTGELFF
-,TRBV7-9,CASSLSLISSDEQFF
-,TRBV5-4,CASSLPPDDTQYF
-,TRBV3-1/TRBV3-2,CASSLPNTDTQYF
-,TRBV24-1,CATSDTPFWGNTGELFF
-,TRBV6-5,CASSKQRALQETQYF
-,TRBV10-3,CAISRGVDTEAFF
-,TRBV29-1,CSGLIHNEQFF
TRBD1,TRBV27,CASSGNRGDDYEQYF
TRBD1,TRBV19,CASSVTGGNGYTF
-,TRBV5-6,CASSLDSIAGNYEQYF
-,TRBV18,CASSPFRGVNSPLHF
TRBD2,TRBV3-1/TRBV3-2,CASSFGGGNTGELFF
TRBD2,TRBV6-4,CASSDGAAGGSYNEQFF
-,TRBV5-1,CASSRDLRKLFF
-,TRBV7-8,CASSLKSDGRYNEQFF
TRBD1,TRBV30,CAWSGDRTNQPQHF
TRBD1,TRBV24-1,CATSSPGQGKEKLFF
-,TRBV6-4,CASVPASPFYEQYF
-,TRBV11-2,CASTLGAQETQYF
-,TRBV27,CASSLHIGRAKREKLFF
-,TRBV4-2,CASSPETGGGAFF
TRBD1,TRBV19,CASSPWGQGATNEQFF
TRBD1,TRBV6-1,CASSDRTGGESSPYEQYF
TRBD1,TRBV24-1,CATSGRGFDGYTF
-,TRBV2,CASNTGTQGEKLFF
-,TRBV7-2,CASSFTRADPDTQYF
-,TRBV19,CASSTDRKANSGANVLTF
-,TRBV5-1,CASSLLTGGSYGYTF
-,TRBV6-1,CASSDVPGSPLHF